The 18 T cell receptor beta chains listed next were all sequenced from one sample in a study of identical twins. Each CDR3 protein gets one entry after TCRdb re-called the 5' RACE reads with MiXCR. The table records roughly 230,000 distinct CDR3 sequences, around 8% of them present only once. The same data also contributed to another study, on yellow fever vaccine responses in identical twins.

Material for sequencing was CD8+ T cells sorted from blood. These receptors were taken from a woman younger than 35 in good health.

This chain uses TRBV12-3 or TRBV12-4 with TRBJ2-7, with 9 positions matching TRBD2. J lost 2 bases, V lost 6 bases, and 8 bases had no gene match. The length of the CDR3 is 15 residues. The CDR3 nucleotides are TGTGCCAGCAGAGAAGGCGCTAGCGGGGCCTACGAGCAGTACTTC. Its translation: CASREGASGAYEQYF.

This clonotype was seen repeatedly, ten times or more. This rearrangement joins TRBV12-3 or TRBV12-4 to TRBJ1-5; TRBD1 agrees at 10 bases. With 3 bases clipped from V and 6 bases from J, the junction kept 5 bases outside the gene matches. This CDR3 spans 15 amino acids. CDR3 sequence: CASSLRGQGFQPQHF. The CDR3 DNA is TGTGCCAGCAGTTTGCGGGGACAGGGGTTTCAGCCCCAGCATTTT.

V usage is TRBV7-8 and J usage is TRBJ2-7, with D hard to call. This CDR3 has 13 amino acids. V was cut by 1 base and J by 5 bases, with 9 bases left in between. The germline CDR1 and CDR2 sequences are SGHVS and FQNEAQ. The CDR3 loop reads CASSLDYGDEQYF. DNA of the CDR3: TGTGCCAGCAGCTTAGACTACGGTGACGAGCAGTACTTC.

Ten or more counts support this clonotype. At one end the junction does not follow the germline gene, possibly because of a read error. V and J are TRBV7-8 and TRBJ2-2, with D unclear. The CDR3 is made up of 14 amino acids. Germline V gives CDR1 SGHVS, CDR2 FQNEAQ. CDR3 sequence (DNA): TGTGCCAGCAGCTCGACCCCGAATACCGGGGAGCTGTTTTTT. Encoded protein: CASSSTPNTGELFF. Using reference TRBV7-8 and TRBJ2-2 for the parts outside the CDR3, the full variable domain is GAGVSQSPRYKVAKRGQDVALRCDPISGHVSLFWYQQALGQGPEFLTYFQNEAQLDKSGLPSDRFFAERPEGSVSTLKIQRTQQEDSAVYLCASSSTPNTGELFFGEGSRLTVL.

This clonotype was counted at least ten times. The chain combines TRBV9 with TRBJ2-1; TRBD1 agrees at 7 bases. Germline CDR1 SGDLS, CDR2 YYNGEE. With V trimmed by 4 bases and J by 8 bases, 12 bases remained unmatched. This CDR3 spans 15 amino acids. For the CDR3, the DNA is TGTGCCAGCAGCCCCGGTGACAGGGTTAGTGATGAGCAGTTCTTC. It is translated as CASSPGDRVSDEQFF.

The V and J genes are TRBV7-2 and TRBJ2-5; D is possibly TRBD1 or TRBD2 (5 bases each). Germline V gives CDR1 SGHTA, CDR2 FQGNSA. V lost 3 bases to trimming and J lost 5 bases, with 16 bases between them. This CDR3 region has 15 residues. The CDR3 is CASSLAGALGETQYF. The CDR3 nucleotides are TGTGCCAGCAGCTTGGCCGGGGCTCTCGGGGAGACCCAGTACTTC. Variable domain in full (rest from reference TRBV7-2 and TRBJ2-5): GAGVSQSPSNKVTEKGKDVELRCDPISGHTALYWYRQSLGQGLEFLIYFQGNSAPDKSGLPSDRFSAERTGGSVSTLTIQRTQQEDSAVYLCASSLAGALGETQYFGPGTRLLVL.

In its sample, this clonotype was seen many times. The rearrangement uses TRBV20-1 and TRBJ2-3; TRBD2 matches at 8 bases. V trimming: 0 bases; J trimming: 6 bases; junction bases outside the gene matches: 11. The germline gives CDR1 DFQATT, CDR2 SNEGSKA (reference sequence). The CDR3 extends over 16 amino acids. The CDR3 is CSARDIQRGPADTQYF. DNA of the CDR3: TGCAGTGCTAGAGATATCCAGCGGGGGCCTGCGGATACGCAGTATTTT.

The rearrangement uses TRBV12-3 or TRBV12-4 and TRBJ2-7; 10 bases fit TRBD1. Trimming at V came to 6 bases and at J to 2 bases, leaving 13 bases not matched to a gene. This CDR3 region has 17 residues. CDR3 in amino acids: CASSHRTGGDFAYEQYF. Written as DNA, the CDR3 is TGTGCCAGCAGCCACCGGACAGGGGGAGATTTTGCCTACGAGCAGTACTTC.

V usage is TRBV6-2 or TRBV6-3 and J usage is TRBJ2-7, with D possibly TRBD2 on 6 matching bases. This CDR3 comprises 13 residues. The germline V gene encodes CDR1 MNHEY and CDR2 SVGEGT. The V gene lost 6 bases and the J gene lost 3 bases, with 12 bases spanning the gap. The CDR3 is CASSTGLDYEQYF. CDR3 bases: TGTGCCAGCAGCACGGGACTCGACTACGAGCAGTACTTC.

This clonotype was detected a few times. The V and J genes are TRBV12-3 or TRBV12-4 and TRBJ2-7; 10 nucleotides agree with TRBD1. The ends lost 3 bases at V and 0 bases at J; junction bases unmatched: 2. The CDR3 has 15 residues. The DNA of the CDR3 is TGTGCCAGCAGTTTCGGGACAGGGGTCTCCTACGAGCAGTACTTC. It encodes CASSFGTGVSYEQYF.

V and J are TRBV4-1 and TRBJ2-1, with TRBD2 matching over 11 bases. Germline V CDR1 and CDR2: MGHRA, YSYEKL. J was trimmed by 7 bases and V by 7 bases; bases with no gene match: 6. CDR3 length: 14 residues. CDR3 sequence reads: CASNGLAGYNEQFF. The CDR3 DNA follows: TGCGCCAGCAACGGACTAGCGGGCTATAATGAGCAGTTCTTC.

This clonotype came up a few times. The V gene is TRBV6-1, the J gene TRBJ1-2, with TRBD1 as a possible D gene (5 bases). V was clipped by 6 bases and J by 2 bases, with 16 bases between them. The CDR3 spans 15 residues. Germline CDR1 and CDR2: MNHNS and SASEGT. CDR3 in amino acids: CASRVGPRGNYGYTF. Here the CDR3 DNA reads TGTGCCAGCAGGGTAGGGCCGCGGGGGAACTATGGCTACACCTTC.

There are a few counts of this clonotype. V usage is TRBV12-3 or TRBV12-4 and J usage is TRBJ2-1, with TRBD2 identical over 9 bases. This CDR3 has 16 amino acids. V gave up 3 bases and J gave up 1 base; unmatched junction bases: 4. CDR3 protein: CASSFLAGGSYNEQFF. The CDR3 DNA reads as TGTGCCAGCAGTTTTTTGGCGGGAGGGTCCTACAATGAGCAGTTCTTC.

This clonotype was detected a few times. The chain carries TRBV7-9 and TRBJ2-1; D might be TRBD1 (6 bases). Germline loops: CDR1 SEHNR, CDR2 FQNEAQ (reference sequence). This CDR3 has 13 residues. The V end was cut by 5 bases, the J end by 6 bases, with 11 bases between. As DNA, the CDR3 is TGTGCCAGCAGCACAACAGGGTTCAATGAGCAGTTCTTC. It specifies CASSTTGFNEQFF.

The table lists this clonotype with a few counts. The chain combines TRBV20-1 with TRBJ2-1, with a tentative D call TRBD1 (5 bases). The CDR3 totals 15 residues. The germline V and J ends were trimmed by 1 base and 10 bases, with 20 bases remaining between them. Looked up from germline, CDR1 is DFQATT and CDR2 is SNEGSKA (reference sequence). For the CDR3, the DNA is TGCAGTGCTAGAGCCCCACTCTCCGACTCAGGGGAGCAGTTCTTC. Its translation: CSARAPLSDSGEQFF.

This clonotype has just a few counts. The CDR3 DNA sequence: TGCAGTGCTAGAGAGGTCGGGCCCGATAATTCACCCCTCCACTTT. This gives the protein CSAREVGPDNSPLHF. This chain joins TRBV20-1 and TRBJ1-6, with D hard to call. Germline V gene data show CDR1 as DFQATT and CDR2 as SNEGSKA (reference sequence). Trimming removed 0 bases from V and 5 bases from J, with 11 bases in between. This CDR3 is 15 amino acids long.

This sequence joins TRBV3-1 and TRBJ1-1; D call uncertain. CDR3 length: 15 residues. Trimming shortened V by 5 bases and J by 3 bases, and 16 bases separated the two germline ends. Germline V lookup: CDR1 LGHDT, CDR2 YNNKEL (reference sequence). Here the CDR3 reads CASSNSLTWDTEAFF. The DNA for the CDR3 is TGTGCCAGCAGCAACAGCCTAACTTGGGACACTGAAGCTTTCTTT.

This clonotype occurred many times. The V and J genes are TRBV7-9 and TRBJ2-3; 8 bases are shared with TRBD1. This CDR3 is built from 16 residues. Germline V CDR1 and CDR2: SEHNR, FQNEAQ (reference sequence). The V gene end was trimmed by 0 bases and the J gene end by 2 bases; junction bases not matched to a gene: 4. Here the CDR3 reads CASSLAGQGHTDTQYF. CDR3 in DNA: TGTGCCAGCAGCTTAGCTGGACAGGGCCACACAGATACGCAGTATTTT.